This T cell receptor (beta chain) was captured by sequencing in a study of T cells in Graves' hyperthyroidism and ophthalmopathy. Study results and caveats: Using 13 V-J features, a model discriminated ophthalmopathy from stable hyperthyroidism. Blood also carried most thyroid clonotypes expanded above 0.001.

The CDR3 totals 16 residues. In germline, CDR1 is SGHAT, CDR2 FQDESV (reference sequence). V was cut by 5 bases and J by 1 base, with 18 bases left in between. There were TCR beta CDR3 regions amplified from RNA transcripts. First-round RT-PCR of the TCR CDR3 relied on the HTBI primer set. From the multiplex PCR reads, TCRdb called clonotypes with MiXCR, one entry per CDR3 protein. Of about 350,000 distinct CDR3 sequences in the sample, approximately 18% are singletons; the top ten hold roughly a sixth. Criteria for exclusion of patients were uncontrolled infection, other autoimmune disease, pregnancy or lactation. The PBMCs had their origin in around 9.1 ml of fresh peripheral blood. This clonotype appeared once. No antigen is known for it.

This chain links TRBV11-1 with TRBJ2-7; TRBD2 is a possible D gene (6 bases). The TCR sequence derives from a woman aged 35 to 49 with Graves' ophthalmopathy. Sequenced: blood. CDR3 sequence reads: CASSPYPGLQSYEQYF. Written as DNA, the CDR3 is TGTGCCAGCAGCCCCTACCCGGGACTCCAATCCTACGAGCAGTACTTC. Full variable domain (rest looked up from reference TRBV11-1 and TRBJ2-7): EAEVAQSPRYKITEKSQAVAFWCDPISGHATLYWYRQILGQGPELLVQFQDESVVDDSQLPKDRFSAERLKGVDSTLKIQPAELGDSAMYLCASSPYPGLQSYEQYFGPGTRLTVT.